This TCR beta chain was found in a study of T cell responses to AZD1222 COVID-19 vaccine. Findings and caveats of the study: Variant regions that are unmutated are reportedly the target of nearly half of spike-specific TCRs. It was only after the peak T cell response that any repertoires were sampled. Clonal diversity was possibly underestimated; the donors were predominantly white British and more often female. Only 5 or 6 people who got AZD1222 tested seropositive at baseline.

The V and J ends lost 7 bases and 11 bases respectively, with 9 bases between them. The CDR3 totals 9 residues. The germline CDR1 and CDR2 sequences are WNHNN and SYGVQD (reference sequence). The assay was immunoSEQ multiplex PCR, and TCRdb's table has in-frame clones only and misses some. There are 200,000 or so clones in the sample; about 89% occur only once, and 2.7% lies in the top ten. Concerning this clone itself: The antigen is undetermined.

This TCR was sampled from an adult in good health. Sequences were derived from peripheral blood, sampled on day 0 of MenACWY control vaccination. The genes are TRBV10-1 and TRBJ2-7; the D is unclear. As DNA, the CDR3 is TGCGCCAGCACTGAATGGAAGTACTTC. Amino acids: CASTEWKYF.